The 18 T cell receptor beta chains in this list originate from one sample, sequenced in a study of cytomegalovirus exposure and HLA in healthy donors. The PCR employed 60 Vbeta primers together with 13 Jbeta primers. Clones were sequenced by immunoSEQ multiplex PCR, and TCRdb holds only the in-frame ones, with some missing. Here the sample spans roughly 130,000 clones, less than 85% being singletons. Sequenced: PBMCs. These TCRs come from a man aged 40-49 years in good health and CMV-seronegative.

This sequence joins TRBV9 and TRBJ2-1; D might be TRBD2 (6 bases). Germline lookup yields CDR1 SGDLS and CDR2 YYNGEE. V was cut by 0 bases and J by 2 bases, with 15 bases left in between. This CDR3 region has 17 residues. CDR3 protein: CASSVGDAGNTYNEQFF. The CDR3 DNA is TGTGCCAGCAGCGTAGGGGATGCGGGAAACACCTACAATGAGCAGTTCTTC.

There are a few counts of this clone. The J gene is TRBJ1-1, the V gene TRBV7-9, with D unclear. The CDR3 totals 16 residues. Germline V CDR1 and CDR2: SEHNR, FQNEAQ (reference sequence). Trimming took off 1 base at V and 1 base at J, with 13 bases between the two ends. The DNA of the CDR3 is TGTGCCAGCAGCTTAGGCTCGGGGAATCGGAACACTGAAGCTTTCTTT. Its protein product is CASSLGSGNRNTEAFF.

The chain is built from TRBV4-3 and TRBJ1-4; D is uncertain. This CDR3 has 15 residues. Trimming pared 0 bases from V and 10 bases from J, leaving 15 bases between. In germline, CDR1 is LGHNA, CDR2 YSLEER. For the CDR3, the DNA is TGCGCCAGCAGCCAAGAAGCAGACACCTTTGGAAAACTGTTTTTT. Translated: CASSQEADTFGKLFF.

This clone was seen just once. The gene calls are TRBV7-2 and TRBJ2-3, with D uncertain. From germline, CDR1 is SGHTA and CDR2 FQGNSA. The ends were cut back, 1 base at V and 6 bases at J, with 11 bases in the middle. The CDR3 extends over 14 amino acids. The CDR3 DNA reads TGTGCCAGCAGCTTAGGCGCCGCGTCTGATACGCAGTATTTT. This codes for CASSLGAASDTQYF.

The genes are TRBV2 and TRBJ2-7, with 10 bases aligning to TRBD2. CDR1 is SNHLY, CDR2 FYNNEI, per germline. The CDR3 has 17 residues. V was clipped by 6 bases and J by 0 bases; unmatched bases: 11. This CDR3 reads CASSSKRASGSSYEQYF. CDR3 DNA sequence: TGTGCCAGCAGCTCGAAGCGTGCTAGCGGGAGCTCCTACGAGCAGTACTTC.

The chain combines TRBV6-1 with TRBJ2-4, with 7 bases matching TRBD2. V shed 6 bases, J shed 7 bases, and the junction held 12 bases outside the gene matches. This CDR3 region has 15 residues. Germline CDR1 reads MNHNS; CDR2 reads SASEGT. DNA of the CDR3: TGTGCCAGCAGGGGACTGGCGGGAGAGGGTAACATTCAGTACTTC. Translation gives CASRGLAGEGNIQYF.

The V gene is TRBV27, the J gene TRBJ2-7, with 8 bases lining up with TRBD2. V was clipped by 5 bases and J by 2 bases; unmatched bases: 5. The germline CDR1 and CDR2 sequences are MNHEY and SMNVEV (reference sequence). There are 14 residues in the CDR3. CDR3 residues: CASSGSGTAYEQYF. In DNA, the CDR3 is TGTGCCAGCAGTGGTAGCGGGACCGCCTACGAGCAGTACTTC.

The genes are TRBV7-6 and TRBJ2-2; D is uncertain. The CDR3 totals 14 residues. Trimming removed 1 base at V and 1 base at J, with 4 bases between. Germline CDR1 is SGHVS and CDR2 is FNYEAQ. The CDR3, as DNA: TGTGCCAGCAGCTTAGTCTGGAACACCGGGGAGCTGTTTTTT. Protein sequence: CASSLVWNTGELFF.

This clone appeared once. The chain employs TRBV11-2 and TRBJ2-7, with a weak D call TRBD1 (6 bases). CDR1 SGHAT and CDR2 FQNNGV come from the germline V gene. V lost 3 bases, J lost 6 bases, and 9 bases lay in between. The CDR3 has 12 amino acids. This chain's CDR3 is CASSFEGGEQYF. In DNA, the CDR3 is TGTGCCAGCAGCTTCGAAGGGGGCGAGCAGTACTTC.

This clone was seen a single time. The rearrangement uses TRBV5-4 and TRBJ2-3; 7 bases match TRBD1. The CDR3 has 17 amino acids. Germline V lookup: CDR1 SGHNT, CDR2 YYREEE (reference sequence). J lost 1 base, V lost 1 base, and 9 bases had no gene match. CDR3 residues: CASSLPRDSQRTDTQYF. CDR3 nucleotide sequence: TGTGCCAGCAGCTTGCCCCGGGACAGCCAGCGCACAGATACGCAGTATTTT.

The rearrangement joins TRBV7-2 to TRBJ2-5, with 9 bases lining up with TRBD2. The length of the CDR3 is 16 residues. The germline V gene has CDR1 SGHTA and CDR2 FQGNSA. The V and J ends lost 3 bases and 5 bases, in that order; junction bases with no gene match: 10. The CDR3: CASSLGASGAGETQYF. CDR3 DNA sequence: TGTGCCAGCAGCTTGGGAGCTAGCGGGGCCGGGGAGACCCAGTACTTC.

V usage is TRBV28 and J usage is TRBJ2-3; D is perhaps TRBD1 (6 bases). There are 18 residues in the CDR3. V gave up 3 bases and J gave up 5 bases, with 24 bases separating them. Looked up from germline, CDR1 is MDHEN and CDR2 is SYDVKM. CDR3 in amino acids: CASSFPNPVDSHRDTQYF. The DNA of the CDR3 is TGTGCCAGCAGTTTCCCGAACCCCGTGGACAGTCATAGAGATACGCAGTATTTT.

The CDR3 DNA follows: TGTGCCAGCAGCACCGAACACAGGGGGGCGCCCTATGGCTACACCTTC. Residues: CASSTEHRGAPYGYTF. This sequence joins TRBV7-9 and TRBJ1-2; 8 bases map to TRBD1. Germline CDR1 reads SEHNR; CDR2 reads FQNEAQ (reference sequence). The V and J ends lost 5 bases and 4 bases, in that order; junction bases with no gene match: 12. The CDR3 sequence is 16 residues long. Variable domain in full (rest from reference TRBV7-9 and TRBJ1-2): DTGVSQNPRHKITKRGQNVTFRCDPISEHNRLYWYRQTLGQGPEFLTYFQNEAQLEKSRLLSDRFSAERPKGSFSTLEIQRTEQGDSAMYLCASSTEHRGAPYGYTFGSGTRLTVV.

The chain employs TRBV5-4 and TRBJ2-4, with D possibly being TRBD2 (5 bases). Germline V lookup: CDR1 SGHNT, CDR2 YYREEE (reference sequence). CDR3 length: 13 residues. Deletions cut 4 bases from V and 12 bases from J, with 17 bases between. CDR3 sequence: CASSPNEASSQYF. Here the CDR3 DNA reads TGTGCCAGCAGCCCCAACGAGGCTAGCAGTCAGTACTTC.

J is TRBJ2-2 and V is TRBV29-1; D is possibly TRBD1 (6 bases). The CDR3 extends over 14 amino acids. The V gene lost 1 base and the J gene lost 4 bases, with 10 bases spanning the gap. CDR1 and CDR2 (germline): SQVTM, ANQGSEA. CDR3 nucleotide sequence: TGCAGCGTTGAAGTCACAGGGTCCACCGGGGAGCTGTTTTTT. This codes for CSVEVTGSTGELFF.

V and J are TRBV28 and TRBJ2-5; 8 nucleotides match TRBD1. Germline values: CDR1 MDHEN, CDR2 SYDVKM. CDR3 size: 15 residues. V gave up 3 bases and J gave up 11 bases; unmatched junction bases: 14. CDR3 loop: CASSFSPGGQREQYF. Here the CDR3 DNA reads TGTGCCAGCAGTTTTTCTCCAGGGGGCCAACGGGAGCAGTACTTC.

DNA for the CDR3: TGCGCCAGCAGCCAAGATCCCTCGGACAGTCACAACGTCCTGACTTTC. This gives the protein CASSQDPSDSHNVLTF. The rearrangement joins TRBV4-1 to TRBJ2-6; perhaps TRBD1 as D (6 bases). The CDR3 runs 16 residues. Germline V gene data show CDR1 as MGHRA and CDR2 as YSYEKL. Trimming pared 0 bases from V and 9 bases from J, leaving 15 bases between.

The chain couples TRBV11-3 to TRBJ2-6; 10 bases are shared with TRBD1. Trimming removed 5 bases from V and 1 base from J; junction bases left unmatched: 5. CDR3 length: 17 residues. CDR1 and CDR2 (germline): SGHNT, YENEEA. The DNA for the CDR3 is TGTGCCAGCAGCCGTGGGACAGGGGCTTCTGGGGCCAACGTCCTGACTTTC. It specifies CASSRGTGASGANVLTF.